Shown below are 2 T cell receptor beta chains from a single sample sequenced in a study of shared clonotypes between healthy human individuals. Some clones are missing from TCRdb's copy, which holds only in-frame ones; the method was immunoSEQ multiplex PCR. The table shows some 630,000 clones, with 72% occurring only once. The sequencing input was memory CD4+ T cells sorted from blood. Stated subset: CD45RA-negative fraction. These receptors were taken from a woman aged 30 to 39 in good health.

The chain uses TRBV28 and TRBJ1-5; TRBD1 is a possible D gene (5 bases). Trimming removed 3 bases from V and 6 bases from J, with 18 bases in between. Germline loops: CDR1 MDHEN, CDR2 SYDVKM. CDR3 size: 16 residues. The CDR3 loop reads CASSFWPTRGAQPQHF. DNA for the CDR3: TGTGCCAGCAGTTTTTGGCCTACCCGAGGGGCTCAGCCCCAGCATTTT. Variable domain in full (rest from reference TRBV28 and TRBJ1-5): DVKVTQSSRYLVKRTGEKVFLECVQDMDHENMFWYRQDPGLGLRLIYFSYDVKMKEKGDIPEGYSVSREKKERFSLILESASTNQTSMYLCASSFWPTRGAQPQHFGDGTRLSIL.

The chain combines TRBV19 with TRBJ2-3; TRBD2 matches at 9 bases. Germline trimming cut 9 bases from V and 4 bases from J; bases unmatched to any gene: 20. Germline-derived CDR1 and CDR2 are LNHDA and SQIVND (reference sequence). The CDR3 covers 18 residues. The CDR3 loop is CASPLTRGLAQRADTQYF. The CDR3 DNA reads TGTGCCAGCCCCCTAACGAGGGGACTAGCACAAAGGGCAGATACGCAGTATTTT.